The 23 T cell receptor beta chains below were found in one sample sequenced in a study of T cell responses to AZD1222 COVID-19 vaccine. Produced via immunoSEQ multiplex PCR; TCRdb's table is partial and in-frame only. This table has 200,000 or so clones, about 86% appearing once. Sequencing was performed on peripheral blood, taken on day 0 of AZD1222 vaccination. These receptors originate from an adult in good health.

The count of this clone is one. V and J are TRBV19 and TRBJ1-1; no firm D call. Germline V gene sequence: CDR1 LNHDA, CDR2 SQIVND (reference sequence). V was shortened by 4 bases and J by 11 bases, with 20 bases between the two germline ends. This CDR3 has 14 residues. The CDR3 nucleotides are TGTGCCAGTAGTACCAACCGGGCACCATCTGGTGCTTTCTTT. Translated: CASSTNRAPSGAFF.

The genes are TRBV5-1 and TRBJ1-1, with no clear D. Looked up from germline, CDR1 is SGHRS and CDR2 is YFSETQ. The ends were cut back, 4 bases at V and 1 base at J, with 5 bases in the middle. CDR3 length equals 12 residues. The CDR3 here is CASSPGNTEAFF. CDR3 DNA sequence: TGCGCCAGCAGCCCGGGGAACACTGAAGCTTTCTTT.

The chain links TRBV18 to TRBJ1-5; 7 nucleotides line up with TRBD1. Germline V lookup: CDR1 KGHSH, CDR2 LQKENI. The junction had 13 bases not matched to a gene; V was cut back by 5 bases and J by 6 bases. CDR3 length: 16 amino acids. CDR3 sequence: CASSRGVGTAIQPQHF. As DNA, the CDR3 is TGTGCCAGCTCAAGAGGGGTAGGGACAGCCATTCAGCCCCAGCATTTT.

The rearrangement joins TRBV6-5 to TRBJ1-1; unclear D gene. The CDR3 contains 11 residues. Germline V gives CDR1 MNHEY, CDR2 SVGAGI. The ends were cut back, 8 bases at V and 1 base at J, with 5 bases in the middle. Here the CDR3 DNA reads TGTGCCAGCGGTTGGAACACTGAAGCTTTCTTT. This sequence encodes CASGWNTEAFF.

This clone has only a few counts. The chain couples TRBV7-8 to TRBJ1-1; 7 bases are a match to TRBD1. Germline V CDR1 and CDR2: SGHVS, FQNEAQ. There are 16 residues in the CDR3. V dropped 5 bases and J dropped 1; count of bases not matched to a gene: 10. The CDR3 sequence: CASSLRDSLSNTEAFF. The CDR3 DNA reads as TGTGCCAGCAGCCTGCGGGACAGCCTATCGAACACTGAAGCTTTCTTT.

V gene TRBV5-1 combines with J gene TRBJ1-1, with D possibly matching TRBD1 (5 bases). The CDR3 has 15 residues. CDR1 and CDR2 (germline): SGHRS, YFSETQ. V shed 0 bases and J shed 0 bases, with 9 bases lying between them. The DNA of the CDR3 is TGCGCCAGCAGCTTGGTCACAGGAGTGAACACTGAAGCTTTCTTT. This gives the protein CASSLVTGVNTEAFF.

The chain joins TRBV2 to TRBJ1-2, with 7 positions matching TRBD1. Per the germline V gene, CDR1 is SNHLY and CDR2 is FYNNEI. V lost 5 bases to trimming and J lost 5 bases; unmatched junction nucleotides: 2. The CDR3 is 12 amino acids. The DNA of the CDR3 is TGTGCCAGCAGTCAGGGGGATTATGGCTACACCTTC. Encoded protein: CASSQGDYGYTF.

This rearrangement joins TRBV14 to TRBJ1-6; 7 bases agree with TRBD1. V shed 5 bases, J shed 9 bases, and the junction held 13 bases outside the gene matches. Germline V gene sequence: CDR1 SGHDN, CDR2 FVKESK. The CDR3 covers 16 residues. The CDR3 spells CASSVLGGGAGSPLHF. The CDR3 nucleotides read TGTGCCAGCAGCGTCCTAGGAGGGGGCGCGGGTTCACCCCTCCACTTT. Combining the CDR3 with reference TRBV14 and TRBJ1-6 gives the whole variable domain EAGVTQFPSHSVIEKGQTVTLRCDPISGHDNLYWYRRVMGKEIKFLLHFVKESKQDESGMPNNRFLAERTGGTYSTLKVQPAELEDSGVYFCASSVLGGGAGSPLHFGNGTRLTVT.

V and J are TRBV10-3 and TRBJ2-3, with 9 bases matching TRBD2. CDR1 is ENHRY and CDR2 is SYGVKD in the germline V gene. V gave up 0 bases and J gave up 1 base; unmatched junction bases: 5. The CDR3 runs to 17 residues. The CDR3 region is CAISESGVAGGTDTQYF. The DNA for the CDR3 is TGTGCCATCAGTGAGTCTGGGGTAGCGGGGGGCACAGATACGCAGTATTTT.

V is TRBV5-1 and J is TRBJ2-3; either TRBD1 or TRBD2 may supply D (6 bases each). In germline, CDR1 is SGHRS, CDR2 YFSETQ. The CDR3 loop spans 16 amino acids. V shed 2 bases and J shed 1 base, with 14 bases lying between them. The CDR3 loop is CASSLTTGAGTDTQYF. CDR3 sequence (DNA): TGCGCCAGCAGCTTAACGACGGGGGCTGGCACAGATACGCAGTATTTT.

This sequence joins TRBV9 and TRBJ1-5; TRBD1 is a possible D gene (5 bases). CDR1 is SGDLS and CDR2 is YYNGEE in the germline V gene. This CDR3 contains 18 residues. V was clipped by 4 bases and J by 4 bases, with 24 bases between them. The CDR3 loop is CASSPPPRVQRGNQPQHF. CDR3 nucleotide sequence: TGTGCCAGCAGCCCACCACCCAGGGTCCAACGGGGAAATCAGCCCCAGCATTTT.

This clone was seen a few times. The rearrangement uses TRBV7-9 and TRBJ1-1, with TRBD1 as a possible D gene (5 bases). This CDR3 is built from 14 residues. CDR1 SEHNR and CDR2 FQNEAQ come from the germline V gene (reference sequence). Trimming took 3 bases from V and 1 from J, leaving 9 bases between them. CDR3 region: CASSFQGRNTEAFF. The CDR3 coding sequence is TGTGCCAGCAGCTTCCAGGGCAGGAACACTGAAGCTTTCTTT.

The V call is TRBV5-4, the J call TRBJ1-2, with 7 positions matching TRBD1. Germline V CDR1 and CDR2: SGHNT, YYREEE (reference sequence). Trimming removed 0 bases from V and 4 bases from J; junction bases left unmatched: 6. The CDR3 is 15 residues long. This chain's CDR3 is CASSLEGRGGYGYTF. For the CDR3, the DNA is TGTGCCAGCAGCTTGGAGGGCAGGGGGGGCTATGGCTACACCTTC. Supplemented by reference TRBV5-4 and TRBJ1-2, the full variable domain reads ETGVTQSPTHLIKTRGQQVTLRCSSQSGHNTVSWYQQALGQGPQFIFQYYREEENGRGNFPPRFSGLQFPNYSSELNVNALELDDSALYLCASSLEGRGGYGYTFGSGTRLTVV.

The CDR3 here is CSATGGTGNTIYF. CDR3 nucleotides: TGCAGCGCGACAGGGGGGACTGGAAACACCATATATTTT. V usage is TRBV29-1 and J usage is TRBJ1-3; 9 positions match TRBD1. Trimming at V came to 7 bases and at J to 2 bases, leaving 3 bases not matched to a gene. The CDR3 has 13 amino acids. CDR1 is SQVTM, CDR2 ANQGSEA, per germline. Combining the CDR3 with reference TRBV29-1 and TRBJ1-3 gives the whole variable domain SAVISQKPSRDICQRGTSLTIQCQVDSQVTMMFWYRQQPGQSLTLIATANQGSEATYESGFVIDKFPISRPNLTFSTLTVSNMSPEDSSIYLCSATGGTGNTIYFGEGSWLTVV.

This clone was seen once. The chain combines TRBV5-1 with TRBJ1-1; D is perhaps TRBD1 (5 bases). This CDR3 contains 17 residues. Germline V lookup: CDR1 SGHRS, CDR2 YFSETQ. V dropped 1 base and J dropped 0 bases, with 16 bases sitting between them. CDR3: CASSLPRQNPMNTEAFF. The CDR3 DNA reads as TGCGCCAGCAGCTTGCCCCGACAGAACCCCATGAACACTGAAGCTTTCTTT.

This chain uses TRBV5-1 with TRBJ1-2; no clear D. Trimming shortened V by 0 bases and J by 1 base, and 4 bases separated the two germline ends. CDR3 size: 13 residues. Germline lookup yields CDR1 SGHRS and CDR2 YFSETQ. The CDR3 DNA follows: TGCGCCAGCAGCTTGGAGGTTAACTATGGCTACACCTTC. Its protein is CASSLEVNYGYTF.

This chain links TRBV28 with TRBJ2-7; 8 positions match TRBD2. Germline V gene sequence: CDR1 MDHEN, CDR2 SYDVKM. Germline trimming cut 2 bases from V and 3 bases from J; bases unmatched to any gene: 3. The CDR3 has 14 amino acids. For the CDR3, the DNA is TGTGCCAGCAGTTTAGCGGGGGGCCTCTACGAGCAGTACTTC. Protein sequence: CASSLAGGLYEQYF.

The J gene is TRBJ1-2, the V gene TRBV28, with TRBD1 as a possible D gene (6 bases). V was cut by 5 bases and J by 6 bases, with 19 bases left in between. Germline CDR1 MDHEN, CDR2 SYDVKM. The CDR3 runs 15 residues. CDR3 loop: CASSPPEGVQDGYTF. The CDR3 nucleotides read TGTGCCAGCAGTCCTCCCGAGGGGGTTCAGGATGGCTACACCTTC.

This chain uses TRBV6-5 with TRBJ1-2; TRBD1 agrees at 8 bases. The germline gives CDR1 MNHEY, CDR2 SVGAGI. This CDR3 has 11 amino acids. The junction had 4 bases not matched to a gene; V was cut back by 8 bases and J by 8 bases. This chain's CDR3 is CASGTGPGYTF. The DNA for the CDR3 is TGTGCCAGCGGGACAGGCCCGGGCTACACCTTC.

The chain employs TRBV10-2 and TRBJ2-7; TRBD2 aligns across 9 bases. Per germline, CDR1 WSHSY and CDR2 SAAADI. V was clipped by 6 bases and J by 0 bases; unmatched bases: 6. The CDR3 loop spans 15 amino acids. The CDR3 protein is CASRMGLAASYEQYF. CDR3 coding DNA: TGCGCCAGCAGGATGGGACTAGCTGCCTCCTACGAGCAGTACTTC.

V and J are TRBV7-3 and TRBJ2-7, with 8 bases matching TRBD1. The V gene's germline CDR1 is SGHTA and CDR2 FQGTGA. The CDR3 extends over 19 amino acids. J gave up 4 bases and V 5 bases, and 22 bases lay outside the gene matches. The CDR3 sequence: CASSLKRDRTARNLYEQYF. CDR3 DNA sequence: TGTGCCAGCAGCCTAAAGAGGGACAGGACAGCCCGGAACCTGTACGAGCAGTACTTC.

The V and J genes are TRBV7-2 and TRBJ2-2, with D maybe TRBD1 (6 bases). V shed 2 bases and J shed 7 bases, with 11 bases lying between them. Germline assignment: CDR1 SGHTA and CDR2 FQGNSA. The CDR3 consists of 14 residues. CDR3 loop: CASSLQQGIGELFF. The CDR3 nucleotides are TGTGCCAGCAGCTTACAACAGGGCATCGGGGAGCTGTTTTTT.

The rearrangement uses TRBV24-1 and TRBJ2-5; 8 nucleotides line up with TRBD1. Looked up from germline, CDR1 is KGHDR and CDR2 is SFDVKD. The CDR3 totals 16 residues. V was clipped by 4 bases and J by 5 bases; unmatched bases: 11. DNA of the CDR3: TGTGCCACCAGTGAACCCCGCGCAGGGGGCGGGGAGACCCAGTACTTC. It translates to CATSEPRAGGGETQYF.